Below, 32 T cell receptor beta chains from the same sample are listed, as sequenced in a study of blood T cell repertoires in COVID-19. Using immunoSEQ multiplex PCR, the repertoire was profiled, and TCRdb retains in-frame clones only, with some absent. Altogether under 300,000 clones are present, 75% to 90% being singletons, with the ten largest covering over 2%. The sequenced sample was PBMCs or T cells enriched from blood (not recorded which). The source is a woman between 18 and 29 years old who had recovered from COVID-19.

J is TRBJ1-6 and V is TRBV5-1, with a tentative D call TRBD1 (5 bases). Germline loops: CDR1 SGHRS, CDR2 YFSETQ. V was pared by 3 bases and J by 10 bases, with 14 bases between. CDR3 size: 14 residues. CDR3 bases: TGCGCCAGCAGCTCGGTCCAGGGCGGATCACCCCTCCACTTT. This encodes CASSSVQGGSPLHF.

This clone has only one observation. The CDR3 coding sequence is TGTGCCAGCAGTGAACTCCCCTCGAGCTCCTACAATGAGCAGTTCTTC. Translated, it gives CASSELPSSSYNEQFF. The chain has TRBV25-1 and TRBJ2-1; D is uncertain. Germline V gene data show CDR1 as MGHDK and CDR2 as SYGVNS. The CDR3 loop spans 16 amino acids. Trimming cost V 2 bases and J 0 bases, with 11 bases left between them.

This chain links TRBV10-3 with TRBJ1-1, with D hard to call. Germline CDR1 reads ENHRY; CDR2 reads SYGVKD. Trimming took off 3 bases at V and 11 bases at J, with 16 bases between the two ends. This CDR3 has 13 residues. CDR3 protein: CAISDPGLTWAFF. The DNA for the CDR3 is TGTGCCATCAGTGACCCAGGATTAACTTGGGCTTTCTTT.

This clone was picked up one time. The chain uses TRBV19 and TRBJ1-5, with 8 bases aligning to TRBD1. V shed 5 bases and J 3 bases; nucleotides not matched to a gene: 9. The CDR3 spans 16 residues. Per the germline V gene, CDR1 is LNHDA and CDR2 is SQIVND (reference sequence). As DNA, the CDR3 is TGTGCCAGTAGTTTACACCGGGACAGGCCCAATCAGCCCCAGCATTTT. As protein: CASSLHRDRPNQPQHF.

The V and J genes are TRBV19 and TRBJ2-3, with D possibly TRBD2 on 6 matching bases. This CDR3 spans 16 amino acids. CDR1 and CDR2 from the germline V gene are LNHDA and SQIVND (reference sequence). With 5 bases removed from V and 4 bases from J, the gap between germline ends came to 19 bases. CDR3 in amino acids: CASSVGSGPGADTQYF. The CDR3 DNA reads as TGTGCCAGTAGTGTTGGAAGCGGGCCCGGGGCAGATACGCAGTATTTT.

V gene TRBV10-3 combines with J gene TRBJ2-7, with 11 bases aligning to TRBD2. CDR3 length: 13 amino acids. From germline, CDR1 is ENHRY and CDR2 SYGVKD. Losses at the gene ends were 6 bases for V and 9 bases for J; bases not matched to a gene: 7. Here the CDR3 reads CAISKTSGDGQYF. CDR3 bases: TGTGCCATCAGCAAGACTAGCGGGGACGGGCAGTACTTC.

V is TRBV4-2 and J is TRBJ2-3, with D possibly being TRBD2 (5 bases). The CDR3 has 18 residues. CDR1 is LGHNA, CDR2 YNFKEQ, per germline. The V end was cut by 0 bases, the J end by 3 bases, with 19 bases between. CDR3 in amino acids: CASSQEWAAGRLTDTQYF. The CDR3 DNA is TGTGCCAGCAGCCAAGAGTGGGCGGCGGGTCGCTTGACAGATACGCAGTATTTT.

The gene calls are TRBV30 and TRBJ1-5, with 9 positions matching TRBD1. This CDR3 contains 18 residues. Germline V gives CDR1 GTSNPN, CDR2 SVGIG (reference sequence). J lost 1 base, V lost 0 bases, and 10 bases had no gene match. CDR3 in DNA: TGTGCCTGGAGTGTACGACCACAGGGGGCTTGGAGCAATCAGCCCCAGCATTTT. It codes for CAWSVRPQGAWSNQPQHF.

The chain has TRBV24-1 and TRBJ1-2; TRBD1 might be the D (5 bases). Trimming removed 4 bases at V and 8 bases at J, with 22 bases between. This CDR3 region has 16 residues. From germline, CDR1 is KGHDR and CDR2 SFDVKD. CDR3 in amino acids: CATSDSTDGWAGGYTF. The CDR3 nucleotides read TGTGCCACCAGTGACTCCACGGACGGATGGGCAGGGGGCTACACCTTC.

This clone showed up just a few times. CDR3 nucleotides: TGTGCCAGCAGTGGCGGCAGGGTGCAAGAGACCCAGTACTTC. This translates into CASSGGRVQETQYF. The chain is built from TRBV2 and TRBJ2-5, with a possible D match to TRBD1 (5 bases). The V gene's germline CDR1 is SNHLY and CDR2 FYNNEI. This CDR3 spans 14 amino acids. Trimming pared 4 bases from V and 2 bases from J, leaving 11 bases between.

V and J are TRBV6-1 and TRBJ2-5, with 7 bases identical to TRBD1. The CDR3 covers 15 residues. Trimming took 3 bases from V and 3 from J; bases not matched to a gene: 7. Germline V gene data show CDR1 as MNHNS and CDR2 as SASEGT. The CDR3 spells CASSETGQQKETQYF. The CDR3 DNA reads TGTGCCAGCAGTGAGACGGGACAGCAAAAAGAGACCCAGTACTTC.

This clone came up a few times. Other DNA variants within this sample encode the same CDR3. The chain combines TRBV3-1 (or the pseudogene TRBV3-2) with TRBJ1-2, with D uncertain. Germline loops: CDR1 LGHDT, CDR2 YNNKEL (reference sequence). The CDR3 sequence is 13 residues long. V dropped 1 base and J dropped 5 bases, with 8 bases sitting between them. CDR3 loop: CASSQGSGYGYTF. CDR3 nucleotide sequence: TGTGCCAGCAGCCAAGGCTCCGGGTATGGCTACACCTTC.

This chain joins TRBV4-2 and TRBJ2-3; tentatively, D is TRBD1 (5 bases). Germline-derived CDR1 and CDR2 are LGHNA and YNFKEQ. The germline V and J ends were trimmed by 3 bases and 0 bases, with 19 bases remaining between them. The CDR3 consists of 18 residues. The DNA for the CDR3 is TGTGCCAGCAGCCAGTTTTTGGCGACAGCCGATAGCACAGATACGCAGTATTTT. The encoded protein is CASSQFLATADSTDTQYF.

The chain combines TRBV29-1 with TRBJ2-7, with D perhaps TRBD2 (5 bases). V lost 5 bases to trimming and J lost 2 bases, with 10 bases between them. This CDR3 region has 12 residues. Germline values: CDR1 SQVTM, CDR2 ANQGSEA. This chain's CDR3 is CSVRTQAYEQYF. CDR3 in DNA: TGCAGCGTTAGGACTCAGGCCTACGAGCAGTACTTC.

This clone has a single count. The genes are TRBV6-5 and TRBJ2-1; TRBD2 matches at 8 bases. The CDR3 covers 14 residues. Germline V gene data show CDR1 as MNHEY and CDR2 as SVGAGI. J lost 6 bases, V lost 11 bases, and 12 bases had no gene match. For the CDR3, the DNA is TGTGCCGGATCCTCGGCGGGGGGCGGCAATGAGCAGTTCTTC. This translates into CAGSSAGGGNEQFF.

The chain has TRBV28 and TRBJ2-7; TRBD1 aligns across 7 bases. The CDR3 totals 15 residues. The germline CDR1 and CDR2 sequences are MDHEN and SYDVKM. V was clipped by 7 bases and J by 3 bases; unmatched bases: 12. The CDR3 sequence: CASTPAGRGFYEQYF. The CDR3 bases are TGTGCCAGCACCCCGGCAGGCAGGGGGTTCTACGAGCAGTACTTC.

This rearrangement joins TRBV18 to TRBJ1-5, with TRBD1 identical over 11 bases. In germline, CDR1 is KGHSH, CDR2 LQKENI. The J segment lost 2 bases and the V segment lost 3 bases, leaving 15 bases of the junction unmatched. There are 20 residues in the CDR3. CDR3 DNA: TGTGCCAGCTCACCCCGGTTTAAGGGACAGGGGGTTGAGGGCAATCAGCCCCAGCATTTT. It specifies CASSPRFKGQGVEGNQPQHF.

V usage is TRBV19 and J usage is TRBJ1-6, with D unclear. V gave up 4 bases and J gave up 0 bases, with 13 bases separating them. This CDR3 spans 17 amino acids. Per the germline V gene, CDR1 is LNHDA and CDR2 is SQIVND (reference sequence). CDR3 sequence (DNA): TGTGCCAGTAGTACCAATGGAGTGAGCTCCTATAATTCACCCCTCCACTTT. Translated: CASSTNGVSSYNSPLHF.

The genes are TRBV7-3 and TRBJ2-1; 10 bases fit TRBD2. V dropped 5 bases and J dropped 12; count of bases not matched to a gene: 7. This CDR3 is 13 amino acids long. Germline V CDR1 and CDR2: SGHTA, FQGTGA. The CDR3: CASSLNSGGPQFF. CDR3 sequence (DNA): TGTGCCAGCAGCCTTAATAGCGGGGGGCCGCAGTTCTTC.

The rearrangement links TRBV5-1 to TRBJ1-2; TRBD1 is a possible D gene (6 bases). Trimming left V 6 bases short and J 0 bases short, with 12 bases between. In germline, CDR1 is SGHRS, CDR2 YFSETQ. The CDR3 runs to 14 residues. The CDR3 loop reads CASTMDRANYGYTF. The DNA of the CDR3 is TGCGCCAGCACCATGGACAGAGCTAACTATGGCTACACCTTC. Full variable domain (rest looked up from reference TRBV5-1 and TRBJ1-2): KAGVTQTPRYLIKTRGQQVTLSCSPISGHRSVSWYQQTPGQGLQFLFEYFSETQRNKGNFPGRFSGRQFSNSRSEMNVSTLELGDSALYLCASTMDRANYGYTFGSGTRLTVV.

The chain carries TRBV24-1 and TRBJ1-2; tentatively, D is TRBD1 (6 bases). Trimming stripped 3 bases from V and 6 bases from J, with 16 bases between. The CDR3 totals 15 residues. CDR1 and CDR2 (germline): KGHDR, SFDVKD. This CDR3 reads CATSDALGQFHGYTF. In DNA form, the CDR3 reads TGTGCCACCAGTGATGCCCTCGGACAGTTTCATGGCTACACCTTC.

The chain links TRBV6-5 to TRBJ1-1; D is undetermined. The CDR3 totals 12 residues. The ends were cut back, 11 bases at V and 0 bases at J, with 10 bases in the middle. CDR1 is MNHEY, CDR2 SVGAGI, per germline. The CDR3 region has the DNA TGTGCCGCAGGTAACTTGAACACTGAAGCTTTCTTT. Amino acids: CAAGNLNTEAFF.

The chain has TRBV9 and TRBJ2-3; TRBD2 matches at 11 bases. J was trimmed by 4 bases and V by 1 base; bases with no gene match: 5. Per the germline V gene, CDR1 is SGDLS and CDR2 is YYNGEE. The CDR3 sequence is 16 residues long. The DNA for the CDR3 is TGTGCCAGCAGCGTAAGGTCTAGCGGGGGGTCAGATACGCAGTATTTT. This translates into CASSVRSSGGSDTQYF. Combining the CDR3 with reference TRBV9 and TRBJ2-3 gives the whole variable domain DSGVTQTPKHLITATGQRVTLRCSPRSGDLSVYWYQQSLDQGLQFLIQYYNGEERAKGNILERFSAQQFPDLHSELNLSSLELGDSALYFCASSVRSSGGSDTQYFGPGTRLTVL.

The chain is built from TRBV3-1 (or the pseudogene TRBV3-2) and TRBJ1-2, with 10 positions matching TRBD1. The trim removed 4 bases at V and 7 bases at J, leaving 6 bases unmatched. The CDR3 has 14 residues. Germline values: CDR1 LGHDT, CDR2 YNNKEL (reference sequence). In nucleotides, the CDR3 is TGTGCCAGCAGCCCCTTGGGACAGGGGACTGGCTACACCTTC. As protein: CASSPLGQGTGYTF.

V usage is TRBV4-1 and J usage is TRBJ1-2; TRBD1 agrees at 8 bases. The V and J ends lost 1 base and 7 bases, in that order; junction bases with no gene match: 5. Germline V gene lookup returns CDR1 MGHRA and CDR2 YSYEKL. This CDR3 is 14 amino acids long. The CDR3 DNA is TGCGCCAGCAGCCAAGCCCCAGGGGGCAGTGGCTACACCTTC. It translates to CASSQAPGGSGYTF.

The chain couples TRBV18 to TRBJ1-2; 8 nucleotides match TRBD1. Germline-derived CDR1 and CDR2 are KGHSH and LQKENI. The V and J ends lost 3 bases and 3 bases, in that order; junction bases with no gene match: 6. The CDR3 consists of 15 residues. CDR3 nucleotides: TGTGCCAGCTCACCCTGGACAGGGCTTTACTATGGCTACACCTTC. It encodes CASSPWTGLYYGYTF.

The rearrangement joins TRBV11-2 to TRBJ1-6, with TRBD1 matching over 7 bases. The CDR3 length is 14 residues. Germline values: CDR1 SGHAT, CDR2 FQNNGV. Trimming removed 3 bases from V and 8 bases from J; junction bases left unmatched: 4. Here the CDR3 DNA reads TGTGCCAGCAGCTTGCTCAGGGGGGATTCACCCCTCCACTTT. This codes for CASSLLRGDSPLHF.

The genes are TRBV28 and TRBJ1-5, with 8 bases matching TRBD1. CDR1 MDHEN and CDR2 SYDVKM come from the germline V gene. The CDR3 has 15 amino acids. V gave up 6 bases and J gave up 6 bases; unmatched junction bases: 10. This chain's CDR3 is CASSKSDRVGQPQHF. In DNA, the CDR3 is TGTGCCAGCAGCAAATCGGACAGGGTCGGTCAGCCCCAGCATTTT.

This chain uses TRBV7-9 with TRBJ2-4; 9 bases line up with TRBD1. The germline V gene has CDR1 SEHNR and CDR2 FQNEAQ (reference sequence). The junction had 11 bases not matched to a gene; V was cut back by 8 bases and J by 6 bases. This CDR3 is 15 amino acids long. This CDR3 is CASGPRDRVGNIQYF. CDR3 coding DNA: TGTGCCAGCGGCCCCAGGGACAGGGTAGGAAACATTCAGTACTTC.

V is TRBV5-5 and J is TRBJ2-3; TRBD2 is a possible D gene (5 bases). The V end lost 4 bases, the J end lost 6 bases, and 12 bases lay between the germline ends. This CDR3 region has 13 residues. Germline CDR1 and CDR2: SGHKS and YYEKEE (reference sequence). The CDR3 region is CASSRGGEDTQYF. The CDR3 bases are TGTGCCAGCAGCCGAGGTGGGGAGGATACGCAGTATTTT.

The CDR3: CASSARGDYGYTF. The CDR3 DNA reads TGTGCCAGCAGTGCTCGGGGAGACTATGGCTACACCTTC. This chain connects TRBV14 to TRBJ1-2; the D is unclear. The germline V and J ends were trimmed by 6 bases and 3 bases, with 11 bases remaining between them. The CDR3 covers 13 residues. CDR1 and CDR2 from the germline V gene are SGHDN and FVKESK. The variable domain in full, with the rest retrieved from reference TRBV14 and TRBJ1-2, is EAGVTQFPSHSVIEKGQTVTLRCDPISGHDNLYWYRRVMGKEIKFLLHFVKESKQDESGMPNNRFLAERTGGTYSTLKVQPAELEDSGVYFCASSARGDYGYTFGSGTRLTVV.

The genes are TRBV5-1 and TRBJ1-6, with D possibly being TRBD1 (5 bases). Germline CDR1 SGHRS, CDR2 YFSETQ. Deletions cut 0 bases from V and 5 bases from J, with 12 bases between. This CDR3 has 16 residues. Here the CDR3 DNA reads TGCGCCAGCAGCTTGGAGGACACCCGGAATAATTCACCCCTCCACTTT. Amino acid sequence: CASSLEDTRNNSPLHF. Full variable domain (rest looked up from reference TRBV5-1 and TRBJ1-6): KAGVTQTPRYLIKTRGQQVTLSCSPISGHRSVSWYQQTPGQGLQFLFEYFSETQRNKGNFPGRFSGRQFSNSRSEMNVSTLELGDSALYLCASSLEDTRNNSPLHFGNGTRLTVT.